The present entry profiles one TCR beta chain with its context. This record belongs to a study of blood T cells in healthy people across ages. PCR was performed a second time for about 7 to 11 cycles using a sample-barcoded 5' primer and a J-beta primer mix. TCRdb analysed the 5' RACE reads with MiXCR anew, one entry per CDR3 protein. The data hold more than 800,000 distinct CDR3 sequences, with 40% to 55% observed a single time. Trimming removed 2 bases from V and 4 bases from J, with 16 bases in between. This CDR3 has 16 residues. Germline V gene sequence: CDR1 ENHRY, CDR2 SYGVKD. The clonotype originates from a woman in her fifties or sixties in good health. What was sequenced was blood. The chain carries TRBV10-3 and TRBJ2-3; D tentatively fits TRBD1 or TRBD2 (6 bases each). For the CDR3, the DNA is TGTGCCATCAGTGAGGGGGGGCGTGCAACCCCAGATACGCAGTATTTT. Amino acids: CAISEGGRATPDTQYF.